This T cell receptor (beta chain) was found in a study of blood T cell repertoires in COVID-19. Study summary: Donors in the United States, Italy and Spain gave samples during acute or convalescent COVID-19. Sample material is recorded as cDNA or gDNA derived from T cells, B-cell-depleted T cells, or PBMCs.

This table comes from immunoSEQ multiplex PCR, and its TCRdb copy is limited to in-frame clones, with some not included. The data hold 150,000 to 200,000 clones, with 80% to 90% observed a single time. This CDR3 spans 14 amino acids. V gave up 1 base and J gave up 0 bases, with 7 bases separating them. Germline assignment: CDR1 LNHNV and CDR2 YYDKDF (reference sequence). Sequencing was carried out using peripheral blood. The TCR comes from a man aged 55 to 70 with acute or convalescent COVID-19. The chain recombines TRBV15 with TRBJ2-7; D is unclear. CDR3 bases: TGTGCCACCAGCAGAGGCAGGAACTCCTACGAGCAGTACTTC. This encodes CATSRGRNSYEQYF.